These 30 T cell receptor beta chains originate from one sample sequenced in a study of read filtering for tumor transcriptome and immune sequencing. The library was built from about 0.4 ug RNA with molecular barcoded adaptors for alpha/delta and beta/gamma chains. TCRdb ran MiXCR on the reads and lists one entry per CDR3 protein. The sample records more than 30,000 distinct CDR3 sequences, less than 15% being singletons. Material for sequencing was a population of CD138-negative cells sorted from bone marrow. Every receptor here comes from a donor at least 40 years old with multiple myeloma.

J is TRBJ1-1 and V is TRBV4-3, with 8 bases fitting TRBD1. The CDR3 runs 12 residues. J was trimmed by 4 bases and V by 6 bases; bases with no gene match: 1. Per germline, CDR1 LGHNA and CDR2 YSLEER. The CDR3 region has the DNA TGCGCCAGCAGTGACAGGGGCACTGAAGCTTTCTTT. Protein product: CASSDRGTEAFF.

At least ten counts were recorded for this clonotype. This chain links TRBV19 with TRBJ2-7; D ambiguous. The V gene lost 6 bases and the J gene lost 0 bases, with 9 bases spanning the gap. CDR1 and CDR2 from the germline V gene are LNHDA and SQIVND (reference sequence). The CDR3 is made up of 13 amino acids. This CDR3 reads CASRKPASYEQYF. As DNA, the CDR3 is TGTGCCAGTAGGAAACCAGCCTCCTACGAGCAGTACTTC.

In regard to this clonotype: It differs at one base from a far larger clone, so likely a read error. The chain uses TRBV6-1 and TRBJ1-1; 8 nucleotides agree with TRBD1. The V gene's germline CDR1 is MNHNS and CDR2 SASEGT. This CDR3 is 13 amino acids long. The CDR3, as DNA: TGTGCCAGCAGCCAGGGGGCGTGGACTGAAGCTCTCTTT. Its protein is CASSQGAWTEALF.

Many counts were recorded for this clonotype. The chain joins TRBV6-1 to TRBJ2-4; D is ambiguous. The CDR3 sequence is 17 residues long. Germline loops: CDR1 MNHNS, CDR2 SASEGT. V was cut by 2 bases and J by 0 bases, with 14 bases left in between. CDR3 region: CASSEIRPDLAKNIQYF. As DNA, the CDR3 is TGTGCCAGCAGTGAAATCCGGCCTGATTTAGCCAAAAACATTCAGTACTTC.

This clonotype has a count of ten or more. The rearrangement joins TRBV29-1 to TRBJ2-3; D unresolved. The CDR3 extends over 13 amino acids. Trimming removed 7 bases at V and 3 bases at J, with 14 bases between. CDR1 is SQVTM, CDR2 ANQGSEA, per germline. CDR3 DNA: TGCAGCGGGACCGGGCCCGTAACAGATACGCAGTATTTT. Translated, it gives CSGTGPVTDTQYF.

This clonotype was counted many times. The V gene is TRBV3-1, the J gene TRBJ2-5, with a tentative D call TRBD2 (5 bases). Trimming stripped 1 base from V and 0 bases from J, with 6 bases between. Germline V gives CDR1 LGHDT, CDR2 YNNKEL (reference sequence). CDR3 length: 14 residues. CDR3 DNA sequence: TGTGCCAGCAGCCAAGTACTAGACCAAGAGACCCAGTACTTC. It is translated as CASSQVLDQETQYF.

Note on this clonotype: A read error may be the cause here, since a much bigger clone is one base away. The rearrangement uses TRBV29-1 and TRBJ1-3; D remains unclear. Germline-derived CDR1 and CDR2 are SQVTM and ANQGSEA. There are 12 residues in the CDR3. CDR3 nucleotides: TGCAGCGTTGAAATCTCTGGAAACACCATGTATTTT. The encoded protein is CSVEISGNTMYF.

This clonotype was observed a few times. At one of its ends the junction is not consistent with the germline gene, which may arise from a read error. CDR3 loop: CASIDRATGELLF. In nucleotides, the CDR3 is TGTGCCAGCATAGACAGGGCCACCGGGGAGCTGCTTTTT. The gene calls are TRBV7-9 and TRBJ2-2; 7 bases are shared with TRBD1. The CDR3 is made up of 13 amino acids. Germline values: CDR1 SEHNR, CDR2 FQNEAQ (reference sequence).

There are many counts of this clonotype. The gene calls are TRBV4-1 and TRBJ2-7; TRBD1 agrees at 8 bases. V trimming: 4 bases; J trimming: 4 bases; junction bases outside the gene matches: 9. The CDR3 runs 15 residues. CDR1 and CDR2 from the germline V gene are MGHRA and YSYEKL. This CDR3 is CASSRGQGNRYEQYF. As DNA, the CDR3 is TGCGCCAGCAGCCGTGGACAGGGAAACCGATACGAGCAGTACTTC.

This clonotype was seen a handful of times. A much larger clone lies one base from this, so it may be a read error. This chain uses TRBV6-1 with TRBJ1-4; tentative D call: TRBD1 (5 bases). Germline values: CDR1 MNHNS, CDR2 SASEGT. The CDR3 covers 14 residues. The DNA for the CDR3 is TGTGCCAGCAGTGCCAGTGGGGGGAATGAAAAACTGGTTTTT. Translation gives CASSASGGNEKLVF.

This clonotype occurred many times. The chain joins TRBV30 to TRBJ2-7; 7 positions agree with TRBD1. Germline CDR1 GTSNPN, CDR2 SVGIG (reference sequence). V gave up 4 bases and J gave up 1 base; unmatched junction bases: 4. There are 13 residues in the CDR3. The CDR3 sequence: CAWTNRGSYEQYF. Written as DNA, the CDR3 is TGTGCCTGGACGAACAGGGGTTCCTACGAGCAGTACTTC.

Many counts were recorded for this clonotype. DNA for the CDR3: TGTGCCAGCAGTTTCGGACAGGGGGCTGAAGCTTTCTTT. Its protein is CASSFGQGAEAFF. The chain joins TRBV27 to TRBJ1-1; 10 bases agree with TRBD1. J gave up 6 bases and V 3 bases, and 1 base lay outside the gene matches. This CDR3 is 13 amino acids long. Per germline, CDR1 MNHEY and CDR2 SMNVEV (reference sequence).

This clonotype was detected a few times. The chain carries TRBV5-5 and TRBJ1-4; no definite D call. V was cut by 1 base and J by 7 bases, with 14 bases left in between. Per germline, CDR1 SGHKS and CDR2 YYEKEE (reference sequence). The CDR3 contains 15 residues. CDR3 protein: CASSLLPLSGEKLFF. CDR3 coding DNA: TGTGCCAGCAGCTTGCTCCCGCTTTCGGGTGAAAAACTGTTTTTT. Looking up the rest from reference TRBV5-5 and TRBJ1-4 gives the full variable domain: DAGVTQSPTHLIKTRGQQVTLRCSPISGHKSVSWYQQVLGQGPQFIFQYYEKEERGRGNFPDRFSARQFPNYSSELNVNALLLGDSALYLCASSLLPLSGEKLFFGSGTQLSVL.

This clonotype was seen many times. CDR3 residues: CSARTYYEQYF. CDR3 nucleotides: TGCAGTGCTAGGACCTACTACGAGCAGTACTTC. V and J are TRBV20-1 and TRBJ2-7, with D uncertain. The CDR3 has 11 amino acids. The germline gives CDR1 DFQATT, CDR2 SNEGSKA (reference sequence). V lost 3 bases and J 3 bases, leaving 6 bases between the germline ends.

The V call is TRBV9, the J call TRBJ2-2; D gene uncertain. The CDR3 consists of 15 residues. Trimming removed 0 bases from V and 1 base from J, with 7 bases in between. Germline assignment: CDR1 SGDLS and CDR2 YYNGEE. The CDR3 sequence is CASSVARRNTGELFF. The CDR3 nucleotides are TGTGCCAGCAGCGTAGCCAGGCGGAACACCGGGGAGCTGTTTTTT.

This clonotype came up many times. The genes are TRBV7-9 and TRBJ2-3; no reliable D call. Trimming cost V 1 base and J 0 bases, with 2 bases left between them. Per the germline V gene, CDR1 is SEHNR and CDR2 is FQNEAQ (reference sequence). There are 13 residues in the CDR3. The CDR3 loop is CASSLGSTDTQYF. CDR3 in DNA: TGTGCCAGCAGCTTAGGTAGCACAGATACGCAGTATTTT.

This clonotype was seen only a few times. V usage is TRBV6-6 and J usage is TRBJ2-7; D unresolved. V lost 5 bases and J lost 6, with 14 bases in between. The germline V gene has CDR1 MNHNY and CDR2 SVGAGI (reference sequence). This CDR3 is 13 amino acids long. The CDR3 region is CASSPGNPSEQYF. The CDR3 DNA reads as TGTGCCAGCAGTCCAGGTAATCCCTCCGAGCAGTACTTC.

This clonotype appeared many times. The genes are TRBV5-4 and TRBJ2-5; D is possibly TRBD2 (7 bases). V was cut by 4 bases and J by 2 bases, with 15 bases left in between. Germline V gene sequence: CDR1 SGHNT, CDR2 YYREEE (reference sequence). This CDR3 region has 15 residues. The CDR3: CASSPGGRGQETQYF. The CDR3 DNA sequence: TGTGCCAGCAGCCCGGGGGGCCGCGGACAAGAGACCCAGTACTTC.

By share, this clonotype ranks as medium-sized. This rearrangement joins TRBV2 to TRBJ2-1; D remains ambiguous. The CDR3 extends over 14 amino acids. The V gene's germline CDR1 is SNHLY and CDR2 FYNNEI. Trimming took off 2 bases at V and 2 bases at J, with 7 bases between the two ends. The DNA for the CDR3 is TGTGCCAGCAGTGAATTAGGTCCCTACAATGAGCAGTTCTTC. Its protein is CASSELGPYNEQFF. The full variable domain, its missing parts supplied by reference TRBV2 and TRBJ2-1, is EPEVTQTPSHQVTQMGQEVILRCVPISNHLYFYWYRQILGQKVEFLVSFYNNEISEKSEIFDDQFSVERPDGSNFTLKIRSTKLEDSAMYFCASSELGPYNEQFFGPGTRLTVL.

This clonotype was seen a handful of times. The gene calls are TRBV5-1 and TRBJ1-1; TRBD1 is a possible D gene (5 bases). The CDR3 loop spans 14 amino acids. CDR1 is SGHRS, CDR2 YFSETQ, per germline. With 4 bases removed from V and 4 bases from J, the gap between germline ends came to 14 bases. The CDR3 DNA follows: TGCGCCAGCAGCCCGTACGACGGGGGCACTGAAGCTTTCTTT. Amino acids: CASSPYDGGTEAFF. Full variable domain (missing parts from reference TRBV5-1 and TRBJ1-1): KAGVTQTPRYLIKTRGQQVTLSCSPISGHRSVSWYQQTPGQGLQFLFEYFSETQRNKGNFPGRFSGRQFSNSRSEMNVSTLELGDSALYLCASSPYDGGTEAFFGQGTRLTVV.

This clonotype was seen more than once but under ten times. A read error may produce the germline difference seen at one junction end. The genes are TRBV10-3 and TRBJ2-5; 7 bases match TRBD2. The germline gives CDR1 ENHRY, CDR2 SYGVKD. The length of the CDR3 is 16 residues. The DNA of the CDR3 is TGTGCCATCAGTGAGTCTCCAGCGGGGACCCAAGAGACCCAGTGCTTC. Translating gives CAISESPAGTQETQCF.

This clonotype was seen at least ten times. The V and J genes are TRBV20-1 and TRBJ1-1; D perhaps matches TRBD1 (6 bases). V was trimmed by 2 bases and J by 5 bases, leaving 9 bases between them. Germline CDR1 is DFQATT and CDR2 is SNEGSKA (reference sequence). The CDR3 totals 12 residues. DNA for the CDR3: TGCAGTGCTAGAACAGGGAAGACTGAAGCTTTCTTT. Translated: CSARTGKTEAFF.

At least ten counts were recorded for this clonotype. The chain is built from TRBV7-2 and TRBJ2-3; the D gene is possibly TRBD2 (5 bases). Between the trimmed V and J ends, which lost 5 bases and 1 base, there was a span of 13 bases. The germline gives CDR1 SGHTA, CDR2 FQGNSA. This CDR3 contains 15 residues. For the CDR3, the DNA is TGTGCCAGCAGCCCACGTCGGGGAGGCACAGATACGCAGTATTTT. Its protein is CASSPRRGGTDTQYF. The variable domain in full, completed from reference TRBV7-2 and TRBJ2-3, reads GAGVSQSPSNKVTEKGKDVELRCDPISGHTALYWYRQSLGQGLEFLIYFQGNSAPDKSGLPSDRFSAERTGGSVSTLTIQRTQQEDSAVYLCASSPRRGGTDTQYFGPGTRLTVL.

This clonotype was recorded many times. This chain uses TRBV7-2 with TRBJ2-5; D remains ambiguous. Looked up from germline, CDR1 is SGHTA and CDR2 is FQGNSA. V was shortened by 5 bases and J by 7 bases, with 11 bases between the two germline ends. The CDR3 consists of 12 residues. The CDR3 sequence: CASSESSGTQYF. The CDR3 nucleotides read TGTGCCAGCAGCGAAAGTTCGGGGACCCAGTACTTC.

This clonotype was recorded many times. The gene calls are TRBV5-1 and TRBJ1-2; 9 positions agree with TRBD1. Losses at the gene ends were 4 bases for V and 5 bases for J; bases not matched to a gene: 6. The germline V gene has CDR1 SGHRS and CDR2 YFSETQ. The CDR3 is made up of 14 amino acids. The CDR3 loop is CASSLDRGRYGYTF. CDR3 coding DNA: TGCGCCAGCAGCCTGGACAGGGGACGGTATGGCTACACCTTC.

Remarks on this clonotype: The junction differs from germline at one of its ends, possibly a read error. The genes are TRBV24-1 and TRBJ1-1; D is uncertain. The CDR3 loop spans 12 amino acids. Germline CDR1 and CDR2: KGHDR and SFDVKD. CDR3 nucleotide sequence: TGTGCCGCCAGTTCCCGCTCGATGGAAGCTTTCTTT. It codes for CAASSRSMEAFF.

This clonotype has at least ten counts. The V gene is TRBV20-1, the J gene TRBJ1-5; tentatively, D is TRBD1 (5 bases). Germline V lookup: CDR1 DFQATT, CDR2 SNEGSKA (reference sequence). The CDR3 is 15 amino acids. The germline V and J ends were trimmed by 6 bases and 0 bases, with 15 bases remaining between them. CDR3 loop: CSAKRGRSSNQPQHF. CDR3 coding DNA: TGCAGTGCCAAAAGGGGCAGGAGTAGCAATCAGCCCCAGCATTTT.

Many counts were recorded for this clonotype. V is TRBV18 and J is TRBJ1-1, with TRBD1 matching over 9 bases. V was pared by 2 bases and J by 1 base, with 2 bases of the junction left unmatched. Germline V gene sequence: CDR1 KGHSH, CDR2 LQKENI. The CDR3 extends over 15 amino acids. CDR3 region: CASSPETGGNTEAFF. The CDR3 DNA reads TGTGCCAGCTCACCAGAGACAGGGGGGAACACTGAAGCTTTCTTT.

This clonotype appeared a few times. The chain couples TRBV20-1 to TRBJ2-7, with D tentatively TRBD1 (5 bases). Germline V CDR1 and CDR2: DFQATT, SNEGSKA (reference sequence). CDR3 length: 13 residues. V lost 4 bases, J lost 0 bases, and 10 bases lay in between. The CDR3 is CSAKTDNSYEQYF. CDR3 nucleotide sequence: TGCAGTGCTAAGACAGACAACTCCTACGAGCAGTACTTC.

This clonotype has a handful of counts. Given a much more abundant clone one base away, this may be a read error. The chain is built from TRBV30 and TRBJ2-2, with D possibly called TRBD1 or TRBD2 (5 bases each). This CDR3 spans 13 amino acids. V was cut by 1 base and J by 6 bases, with 9 bases left in between. Germline values: CDR1 GTSNPN, CDR2 SVGIG (reference sequence). The CDR3 coding sequence is TGTGCCTGGAGTGCACTGGGGGCCGGGGAGCTGTTTTTT. Amino acids: CAWSALGAGELFF.